Each of the 18 T cell receptor beta chains below was sequenced from the same sample in a study of beta chain features in type 1 diabetes. Isolated RNA was reverse transcribed in full, so expressed TCRB transcripts were sequenced. The data were produced by immunoSEQ multiplex PCR, yet TCRdb's version contains in-frame clones alone and is incomplete. The sample has hundreds of thousands of clones, roughly a tenth seen once. No antigen has been assigned to these receptors. Study-wide results and limits: Patients with Type 1 diabetes showed moderately but significantly shorter TCRB CDR3s in all four CD4+ subsets.

The sample was central memory CD4+ T cells from blood. The receptors originated from a man aged 30-40 years with type 1 diabetes.

This clone has just a few counts. In the same sample, other DNA sequences code for this CDR3. The V gene is TRBV7-2, the J gene TRBJ2-7, with 12 bases identical to TRBD2. Germline V gene data show CDR1 as SGHTA and CDR2 as FQGNSA. The length of the CDR3 is 16 residues. V was pared by 4 bases and J by 3 bases, with 7 bases of the junction left unmatched. CDR3 in amino acids: CASSSQTSGGVYEQYF. As DNA, the CDR3 is TGTGCCAGCAGCTCTCAGACTAGCGGGGGCGTCTACGAGCAGTACTTC.

In its sample, this clone was seen many times. J is TRBJ2-6 and V is TRBV4-3; no clear D. Germline CDR1 LGHNA, CDR2 YSLEER. CDR3 length equals 16 residues. Trimming cost V 1 base and J 0 bases, with 7 bases left between them. CDR3 in DNA: TGCGCCAGCAGCCAAGGGATCCCCTCTGGGGCCAACGTCCTGACTTTC. Translated: CASSQGIPSGANVLTF.

This clone was found a few times. A much larger clone lies a single base off, so this may be a read error. The V gene is TRBV11-2, the J gene TRBJ2-3, with D perhaps TRBD2 (6 bases). CDR1 and CDR2 from the germline V gene are SGHAT and FQNNGV. The V gene lost 1 base and the J gene lost 5 bases, with 7 bases spanning the gap. The CDR3 contains 13 residues. CDR3 region: CASSLGGEDTQYF. For the CDR3, the DNA is TGTGCCAGCAGCTTAGGGGGGGAAGATACGCAGTATTTT.

This clone has just a few counts. This chain links TRBV19 with TRBJ2-3, with D perhaps TRBD2 (5 bases). The CDR3 has 13 amino acids. Per germline, CDR1 LNHDA and CDR2 SQIVND (reference sequence). V was pared by 6 bases and J by 4 bases, with 11 bases between. CDR3 amino acids: CASRRRSADTQYF. Here the CDR3 DNA reads TGTGCCAGTAGGAGGAGGTCGGCAGATACGCAGTATTTT.

V usage is TRBV30 and J usage is TRBJ2-7; D not resolved. Trimming took 5 bases from V and 5 from J, leaving 13 bases between them. Germline-derived CDR1 and CDR2 are GTSNPN and SVGIG (reference sequence). CDR3 size: 12 residues. CDR3: CAWGPSQNEQYF. The CDR3 nucleotides are TGTGCCTGGGGTCCCTCTCAAAACGAGCAGTACTTC.

This clone showed up just a few times. Additional DNA sequences in this sample encode the identical CDR3. The chain links TRBV30 to TRBJ1-5; 9 bases are a match to TRBD1. The CDR3 totals 13 residues. CDR1 is GTSNPN, CDR2 SVGIG, per germline (reference sequence). Unmatched junction bases numbered 4, after V lost 5 bases and J lost 5 bases. The DNA of the CDR3 is TGTGCCTGGTCGCGACAGGGGGATCAGCCCCAGCATTTT. This sequence encodes CAWSRQGDQPQHF.

Points on this clone: The same CDR3 also results from other DNA sequences found in this sample. This chain links TRBV5-1 with TRBJ1-4; 8 nucleotides match TRBD1. The J segment lost 1 base and the V segment lost 4 bases, leaving 3 bases of the junction unmatched. CDR3 length equals 15 residues. CDR1 and CDR2 (germline): SGHRS, YFSETQ. CDR3 DNA sequence: TGCGCCAGCAGCCGCGACAGGGGAACTAATGAAAAACTGTTTTTT. It codes for CASSRDRGTNEKLFF.

The gene calls are TRBV9 and TRBJ2-7, with 10 bases aligning to TRBD2. With V trimmed by 1 base and J by 5 bases, 6 bases remained unmatched. CDR1 is SGDLS, CDR2 YYNGEE, per germline. The CDR3 length is 15 residues. For the CDR3, the DNA is TGTGCCAGCAGCGTATCCGGGACTAGCGTACACGAGCAGTACTTC. It is translated as CASSVSGTSVHEQYF.

This clone was seen at least ten times. The chain links TRBV25-1 to TRBJ2-7, with D possibly TRBD2 on 5 matching bases. The CDR3 has 14 residues. Trimming removed 4 bases at V and 3 bases at J, with 13 bases between. CDR1 MGHDK and CDR2 SYGVNS come from the germline V gene. CDR3 in amino acids: CASSVVGEHYEQYF. The DNA of the CDR3 is TGTGCCAGCAGTGTTGTCGGGGAGCACTACGAGCAGTACTTC.

Comment on this clone: An end of the junction does not agree with germline; a read error may underlie this. The J gene is TRBJ2-5, the V gene TRBV5-1; D might be TRBD2 (6 bases). The CDR3 consists of 14 residues. Germline lookup yields CDR1 SGHRS and CDR2 YFSETQ. The CDR3 reads CASTLISGQETQYF. The CDR3 DNA follows: TGCGCCAGCACCTTGATTAGCGGCCAAGAGACCCAGTACTTC.

There are a few counts of this clone. This sequence joins TRBV5-4 and TRBJ1-2; 11 nucleotides match TRBD1. The ends lost 4 bases at V and 0 bases at J; junction bases unmatched: 5. The CDR3 consists of 16 residues. Germline CDR1 and CDR2: SGHNT and YYREEE (reference sequence). In DNA, the CDR3 is TGTGCCAGCAGCGTCGGACAGGGGGCGTCTAACTATGGCTACACCTTC. It translates to CASSVGQGASNYGYTF. The full variable domain, its missing parts supplied by reference TRBV5-4 and TRBJ1-2, is ETGVTQSPTHLIKTRGQQVTLRCSSQSGHNTVSWYQQALGQGPQFIFQYYREEENGRGNFPPRFSGLQFPNYSSELNVNALELDDSALYLCASSVGQGASNYGYTFGSGTRLTVV.

This clone was picked up a small number of times. The junction and the germline gene differ at one end; a read error may be behind it. The rearrangement uses TRBV10-3 and TRBJ2-5, with TRBD1 matching 7 bases. Germline CDR1 and CDR2: ENHRY and SYGVKD. The CDR3 sequence is 15 residues long. CDR3 in amino acids: CASSYSMGTEETQYF. CDR3 bases: TGTGCCAGCAGTTACTCGATGGGGACAGAAGAGACCCAGTACTTC.

This clone was seen more than once but under ten times. The J gene is TRBJ2-3, the V gene TRBV5-1; D unresolved. From germline, CDR1 is SGHRS and CDR2 YFSETQ. The CDR3 spans 13 residues. Between the trimmed V and J ends, which lost 3 bases and 0 bases, there was a span of 5 bases. In nucleotides, the CDR3 is TGCGCCAGCAGCTCCTTCAGCACAGATACGCAGTATTTT. This sequence encodes CASSSFSTDTQYF.

V and J are TRBV29-1 and TRBJ1-1; D remains unclear. Trimming stripped 0 bases from V and 8 bases from J, with 13 bases between. Germline values: CDR1 SQVTM, CDR2 ANQGSEA. The CDR3 contains 13 residues. Written as DNA, the CDR3 is TGCAGCGTTGAAGATGGGAAAACGGACGAAGCTTTCTTT. Translating it yields CSVEDGKTDEAFF.

This clone was recorded a few times. This sequence joins TRBV5-4 and TRBJ2-3, with D maybe TRBD1 (5 bases). The germline V gene has CDR1 SGHNT and CDR2 YYREEE (reference sequence). Between the trimmed V and J ends, which lost 0 bases and 1 base, there was a span of 12 bases. This CDR3 is 16 amino acids long. The CDR3 here is CASSLDQGGGTDTQYF. The CDR3 coding sequence is TGTGCCAGCAGCTTGGATCAGGGCGGTGGCACAGATACGCAGTATTTT.

This clone was seen more than once but under ten times. The chain combines TRBV7-2 with TRBJ2-3; the match to TRBD1 covers 7 bases. The CDR3 spans 15 residues. The germline V gene has CDR1 SGHTA and CDR2 FQGNSA. V trimming: 1 base; J trimming: 5 bases; junction bases outside the gene matches: 6. This chain's CDR3 is CASSLGGRGRDTQYF. The CDR3 DNA sequence: TGTGCCAGCAGCTTAGGTGGCAGGGGGAGAGATACGCAGTATTTT.

The CDR3 DNA is TGTGCCAGCAGTTACTCCCAGGGCCGGGGGGAGACCCAGTACTTC. Translation: CASSYSQGRGETQYF. This sequence joins TRBV6-6 and TRBJ2-5; a possible D gene is TRBD2 (6 bases). Between the trimmed V and J ends, which lost 0 bases and 5 bases, there was a span of 13 bases. The CDR3 is made up of 15 amino acids. CDR1 and CDR2 (germline): MNHNY, SVGAGI (reference sequence).

Only a few counts were recorded for this clone. J is TRBJ1-1 and V is TRBV9; a possible D gene is TRBD1 (5 bases). There are 15 residues in the CDR3. Per the germline V gene, CDR1 is SGDLS and CDR2 is YYNGEE. V was trimmed by 3 bases and J by 4 bases, leaving 16 bases between them. The CDR3, as DNA: TGTGCCAGCAGCGCCCGGGACGGGGGGACCACTGAAGCTTTCTTT. Translating gives CASSARDGGTTEAFF.